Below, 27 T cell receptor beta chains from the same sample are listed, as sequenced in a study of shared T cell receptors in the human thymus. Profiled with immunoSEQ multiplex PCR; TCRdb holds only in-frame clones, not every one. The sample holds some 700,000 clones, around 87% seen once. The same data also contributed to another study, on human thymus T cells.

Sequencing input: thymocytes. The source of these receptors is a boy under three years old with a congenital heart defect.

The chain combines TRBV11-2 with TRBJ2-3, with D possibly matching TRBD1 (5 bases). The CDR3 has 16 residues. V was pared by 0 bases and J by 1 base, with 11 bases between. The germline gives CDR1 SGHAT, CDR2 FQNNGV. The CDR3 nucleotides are TGTGCCAGCAGCTTAGATCCAGGGCAGCGCACAGATACGCAGTATTTT. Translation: CASSLDPGQRTDTQYF.

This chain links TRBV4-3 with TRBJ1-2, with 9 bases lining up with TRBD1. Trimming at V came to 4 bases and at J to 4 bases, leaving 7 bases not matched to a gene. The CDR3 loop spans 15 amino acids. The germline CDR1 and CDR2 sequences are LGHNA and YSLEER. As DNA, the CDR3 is TGCGCCAGCAGCCCCACGACAGGGGGTGGCTATGGCTACACCTTC. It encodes CASSPTTGGGYGYTF.

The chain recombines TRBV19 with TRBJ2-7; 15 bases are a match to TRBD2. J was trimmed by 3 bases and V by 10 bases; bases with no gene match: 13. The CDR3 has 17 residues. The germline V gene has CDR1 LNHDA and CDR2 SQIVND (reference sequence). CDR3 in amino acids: CATGGGTSGRYVYEQYF. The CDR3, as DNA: TGTGCCACCGGGGGGGGGACTAGCGGGAGGTACGTCTACGAGCAGTACTTC.

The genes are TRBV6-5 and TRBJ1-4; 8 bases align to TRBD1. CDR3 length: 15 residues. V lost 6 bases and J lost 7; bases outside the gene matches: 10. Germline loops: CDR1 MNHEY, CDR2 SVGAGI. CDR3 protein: CASRESTGGGEKLFF. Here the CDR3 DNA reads TGTGCCAGCAGAGAGTCCACAGGGGGGGGTGAAAAACTGTTTTTT.

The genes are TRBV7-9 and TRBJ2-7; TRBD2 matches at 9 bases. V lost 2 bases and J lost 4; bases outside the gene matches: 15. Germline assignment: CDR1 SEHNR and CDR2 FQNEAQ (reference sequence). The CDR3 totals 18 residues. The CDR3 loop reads CASSLLGLKREERYEQYF. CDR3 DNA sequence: TGTGCCAGCAGCTTACTTGGCTTAAAGCGGGAGGAGAGGTACGAGCAGTACTTC.

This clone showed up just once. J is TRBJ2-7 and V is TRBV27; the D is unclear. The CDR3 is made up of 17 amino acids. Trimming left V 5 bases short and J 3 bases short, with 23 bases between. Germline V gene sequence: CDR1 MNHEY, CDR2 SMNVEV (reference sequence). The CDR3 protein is CASSPTPMAGPCYEQYF. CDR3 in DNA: TGTGCCAGCAGTCCCACACCCATGGCAGGCCCTTGCTACGAGCAGTACTTC.

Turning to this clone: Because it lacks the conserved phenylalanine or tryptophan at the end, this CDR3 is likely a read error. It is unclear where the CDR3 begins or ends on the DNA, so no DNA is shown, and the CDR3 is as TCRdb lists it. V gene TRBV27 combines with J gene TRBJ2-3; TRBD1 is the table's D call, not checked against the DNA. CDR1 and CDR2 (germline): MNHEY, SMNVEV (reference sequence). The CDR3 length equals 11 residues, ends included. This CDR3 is CASSSRDRRGG.

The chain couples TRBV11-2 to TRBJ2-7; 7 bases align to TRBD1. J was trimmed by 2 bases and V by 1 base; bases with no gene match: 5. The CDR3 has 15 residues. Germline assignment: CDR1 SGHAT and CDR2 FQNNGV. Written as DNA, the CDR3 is TGTGCCAGCAGCTTAGTCCCCACAGGGGCCTACGAGCAGTACTTC. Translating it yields CASSLVPTGAYEQYF. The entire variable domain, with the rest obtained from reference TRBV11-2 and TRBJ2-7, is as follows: EAGVAQSPRYKIIEKRQSVAFWCNPISGHATLYWYQQILGQGPKLLIQFQNNGVVDDSQLPKDRFSAERLKGVDSTLKIQPAKLEDSAVYLCASSLVPTGAYEQYFGPGTRLTVT.

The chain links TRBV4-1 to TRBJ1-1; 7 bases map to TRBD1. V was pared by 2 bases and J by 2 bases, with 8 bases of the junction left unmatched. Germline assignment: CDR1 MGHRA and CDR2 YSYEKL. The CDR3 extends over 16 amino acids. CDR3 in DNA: TGCGCCAGCAGCCAACTGCCAGGGGGACGAAACACTGAAGCTTTCTTT. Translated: CASSQLPGGRNTEAFF.

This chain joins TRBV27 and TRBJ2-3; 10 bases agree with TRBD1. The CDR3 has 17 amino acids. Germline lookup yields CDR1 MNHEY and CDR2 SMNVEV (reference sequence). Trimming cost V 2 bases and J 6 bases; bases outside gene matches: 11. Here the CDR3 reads CASSLPGTGAGRDTQYF. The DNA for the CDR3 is TGTGCCAGCAGTTTACCTGGGACAGGGGCCGGTAGGGATACGCAGTATTTT.

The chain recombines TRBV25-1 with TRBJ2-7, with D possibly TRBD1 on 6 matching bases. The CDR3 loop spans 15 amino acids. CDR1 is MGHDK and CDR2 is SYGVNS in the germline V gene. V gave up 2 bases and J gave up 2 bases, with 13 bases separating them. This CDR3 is CASSEIGGRTYEQYF. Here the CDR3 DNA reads TGTGCCAGCAGTGAAATAGGGGGTCGTACCTACGAGCAGTACTTC.

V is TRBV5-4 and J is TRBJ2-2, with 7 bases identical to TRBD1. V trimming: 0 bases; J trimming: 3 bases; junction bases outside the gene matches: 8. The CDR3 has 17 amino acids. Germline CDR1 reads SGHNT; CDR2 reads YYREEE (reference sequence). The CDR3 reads CASSLDPGGGDTGELFF. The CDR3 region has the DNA TGTGCCAGCAGCTTGGATCCAGGGGGTGGGGACACCGGGGAGCTGTTTTTT.

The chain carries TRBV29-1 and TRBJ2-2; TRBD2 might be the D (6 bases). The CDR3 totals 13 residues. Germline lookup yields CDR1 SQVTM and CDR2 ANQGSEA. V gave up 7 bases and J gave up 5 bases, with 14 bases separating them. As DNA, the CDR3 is TGCAGCGGGAGGGAAGTGCGAACCGGGGAGCTGTTTTTT. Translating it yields CSGREVRTGELFF.

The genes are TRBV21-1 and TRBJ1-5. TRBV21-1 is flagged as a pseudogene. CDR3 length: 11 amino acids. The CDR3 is CASVSSQPQHF. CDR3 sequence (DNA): TGTGCCAGTGTCTCTAGCCAGCCCCAGCATTTT.

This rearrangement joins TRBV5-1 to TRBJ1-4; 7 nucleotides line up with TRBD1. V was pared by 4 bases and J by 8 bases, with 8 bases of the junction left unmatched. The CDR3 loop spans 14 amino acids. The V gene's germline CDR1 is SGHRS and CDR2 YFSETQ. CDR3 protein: CASSNDRAGEKLFF. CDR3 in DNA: TGCGCCAGCAGCAATGACAGGGCAGGCGAAAAACTGTTTTTT.

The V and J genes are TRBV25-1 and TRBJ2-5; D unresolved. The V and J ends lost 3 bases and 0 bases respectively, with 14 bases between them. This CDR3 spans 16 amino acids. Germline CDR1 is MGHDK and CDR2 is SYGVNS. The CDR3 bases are TGTGCCAGCAGTGATCGGCGGTCCCAGTACCAAGAGACCCAGTACTTC. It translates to CASSDRRSQYQETQYF. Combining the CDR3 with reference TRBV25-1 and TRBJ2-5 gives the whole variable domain EADIYQTPRYLVIGTGKKITLECSQTMGHDKMYWYQQDPGMELHLIHYSYGVNSTEKGDLSSESTVSRIRTEHFPLTLESARPSHTSQYLCASSDRRSQYQETQYFGPGTRLLVL.

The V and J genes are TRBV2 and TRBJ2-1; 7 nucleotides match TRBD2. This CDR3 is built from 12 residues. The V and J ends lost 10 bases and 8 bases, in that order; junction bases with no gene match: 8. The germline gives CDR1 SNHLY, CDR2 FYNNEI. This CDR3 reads CATRDYSDEQFF. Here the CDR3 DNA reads TGTGCCACCAGGGACTATAGCGATGAGCAGTTCTTC.

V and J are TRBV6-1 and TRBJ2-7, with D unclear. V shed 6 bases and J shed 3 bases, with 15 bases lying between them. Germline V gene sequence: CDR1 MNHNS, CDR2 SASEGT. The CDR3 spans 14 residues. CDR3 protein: CASSVVVADYEQYF. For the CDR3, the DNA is TGTGCCAGCAGCGTGGTGGTAGCCGACTACGAGCAGTACTTC.

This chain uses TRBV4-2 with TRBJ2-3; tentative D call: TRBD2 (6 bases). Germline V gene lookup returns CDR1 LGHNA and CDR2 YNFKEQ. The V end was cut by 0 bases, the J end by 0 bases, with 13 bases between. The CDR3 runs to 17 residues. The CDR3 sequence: CASSQDPKGGSTDTQYF. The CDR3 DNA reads TGTGCCAGCAGCCAAGATCCGAAGGGAGGCAGCACAGATACGCAGTATTTT.

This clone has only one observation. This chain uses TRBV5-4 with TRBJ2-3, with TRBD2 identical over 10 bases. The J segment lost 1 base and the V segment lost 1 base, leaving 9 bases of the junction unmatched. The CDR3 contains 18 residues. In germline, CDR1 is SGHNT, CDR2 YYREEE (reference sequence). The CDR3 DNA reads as TGTGCCAGCAGCTTGTCAGCGGGAGGGCCTCAGGGCACAGATACGCAGTATTTT. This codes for CASSLSAGGPQGTDTQYF.

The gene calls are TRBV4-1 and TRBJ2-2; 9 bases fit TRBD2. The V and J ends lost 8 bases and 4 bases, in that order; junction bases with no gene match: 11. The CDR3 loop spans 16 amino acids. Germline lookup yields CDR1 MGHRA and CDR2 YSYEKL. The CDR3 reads CASLDRPAGGTGELFF. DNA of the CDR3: TGCGCCAGCTTGGATCGTCCAGCGGGAGGCACCGGGGAGCTGTTTTTT.

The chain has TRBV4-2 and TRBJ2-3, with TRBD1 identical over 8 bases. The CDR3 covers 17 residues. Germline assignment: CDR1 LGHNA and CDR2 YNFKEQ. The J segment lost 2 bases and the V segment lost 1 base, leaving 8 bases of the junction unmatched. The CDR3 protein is CASSQGPGQAHTDTQYF. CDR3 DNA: TGTGCCAGCAGCCAAGGGCCGGGACAGGCCCACACAGATACGCAGTATTTT.

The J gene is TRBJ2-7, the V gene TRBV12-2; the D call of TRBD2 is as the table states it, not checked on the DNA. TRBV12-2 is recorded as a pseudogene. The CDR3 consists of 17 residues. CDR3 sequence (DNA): TGTGCAAGTCGCTTAGAGGGACTAGCGGGAGTTCCCTACGAGCAGTACTTC. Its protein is CASRLEGLAGVPYEQYF.

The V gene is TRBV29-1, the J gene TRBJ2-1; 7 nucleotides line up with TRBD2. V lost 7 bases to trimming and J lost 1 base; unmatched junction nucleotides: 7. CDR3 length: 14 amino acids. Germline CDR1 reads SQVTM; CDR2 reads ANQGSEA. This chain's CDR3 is CSGLGRRSYNEQFF. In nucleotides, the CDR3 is TGCAGCGGCCTCGGGAGGCGGTCCTACAATGAGCAGTTCTTC.

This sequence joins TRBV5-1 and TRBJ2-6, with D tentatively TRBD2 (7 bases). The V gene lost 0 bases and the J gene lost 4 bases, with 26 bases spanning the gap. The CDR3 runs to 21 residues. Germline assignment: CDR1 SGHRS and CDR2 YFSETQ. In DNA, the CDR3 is TGCGCCAGCAGCTTGGGATCAGGAACCCGACGGGGGGCGGAGGGGGCCAACGTCCTGACTTTC. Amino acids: CASSLGSGTRRGAEGANVLTF.

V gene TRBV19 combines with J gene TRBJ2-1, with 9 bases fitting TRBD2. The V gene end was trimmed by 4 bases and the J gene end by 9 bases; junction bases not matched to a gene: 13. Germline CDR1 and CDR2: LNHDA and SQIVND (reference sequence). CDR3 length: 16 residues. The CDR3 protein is CASSSGLAPKRGEQFF. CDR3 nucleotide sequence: TGTGCCAGTAGTAGTGGACTAGCGCCAAAAAGGGGTGAGCAGTTCTTC.

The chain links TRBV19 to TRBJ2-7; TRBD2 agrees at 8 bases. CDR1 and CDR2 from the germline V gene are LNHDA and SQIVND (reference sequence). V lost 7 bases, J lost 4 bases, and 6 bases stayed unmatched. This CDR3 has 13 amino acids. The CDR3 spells CASTSGRDYEQYF. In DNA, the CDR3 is TGTGCCAGTACCAGCGGGAGAGATTACGAGCAGTACTTC.